This TCR beta chain was recovered during a study of blood T cell repertoires in COVID-19 (dated by TCRdb to the early 2020s). With regard to the full study: The collaborator samples originated in the United States, Italy and Spain and spanned the acute and convalescent phases of COVID-19. The prospective study material was composed of cDNA or gDNA derived from T cells, B-cell-depleted T cells, or PBMCs. Subjects who had been exposed to COVID-19, were actively infected with it, or had recovered from it provided the deeply sampled blood TCRbeta repertoires that made up the dataset. The repertoires were made available in a free public database intended to serve as a resource for research on the immune response to SARS-CoV-2. The samples were drawn from two sources: the first 160 participants of the ongoing ImmuneRACE study, and fewer than 1,500 subjects contributed by 6 global collaborators. A de-identified subject ID, COVID-19 status, age in years and sex were almost always included in the sample metadata. Where HLA class I and class II types were available, the types were taken from metadata supplied by the sample provider, not from assay-based typing. Beyond this particular receptor, the publication reports: The amount of clinical and demographic metadata varied by source and participant and was provided uncurated.

The immunoSEQ Assay, a bias-controlled multiplex PCR, was used to amplify TCRbeta CDR3 regions from genomic DNA. In the authors' own workflow: Nucleated cell counts per sample were estimated from amplification of reference gene primers within the assay. To quantify the absolute abundance of each unique TCRbeta CDR3 rearrangement, sequence reads were collapsed and filtered. Productive Simpson clonality was computed per sample as the square root of Simpson's diversity index over productive rearrangements. Entries here come from immuneACCESS through TCRdb and include only in-frame sequences with V and J called. Some clones fail to appear in such tables; in the studies checked, an unresolved V gene covers under half of the shortfall, and the cause of the remainder is unknown. V and J calls and clone size are copied from that table; D and trimming were computed from the DNA. This sample gives 500,000 to 600,000 clones in total; about 89% of them show up just once. About 8.2% of the sample goes to the ten largest clones.

For CDR1 and CDR2, the germline V gene lists MNHEY and SVGAGI. V is cut by 6 bases and J by 3 bases, and the space between the germline ends is 11 bases. Measured from the cysteine to the phenylalanine, the CDR3 is 13 residues long. The entry retains the CDR3 DNA only, 39 bases that are in frame from base 1. Turning to this clone: It has no known antigen specificity. Base qualities are missing; no much larger clone stands one base away.

One collaborating source in Seattle enrolled patients while the patients were actively infected and followed the patients over time throughout the course of disease. Collaborating institutions collected whole blood in K2EDTA tubes following their own protocols. For TCRbeta analysis, collaborators shipped samples in one of three forms: frozen whole blood, isolated PBMCs, or DNA extracted from either of those sample types. Recombination linked TRBV6-5 to TRBJ1-1; no D gene is confidently identified. The sample taken for sequencing was peripheral blood. The TCR was taken from a woman in her fifties or sixties with COVID-19, enrolled during active disease. The bases read TGTGCCAGCAGCACCCAGCGGTACACTGAAGCTTTCTTT. Its protein reads: CASSTQRYTEAFF.